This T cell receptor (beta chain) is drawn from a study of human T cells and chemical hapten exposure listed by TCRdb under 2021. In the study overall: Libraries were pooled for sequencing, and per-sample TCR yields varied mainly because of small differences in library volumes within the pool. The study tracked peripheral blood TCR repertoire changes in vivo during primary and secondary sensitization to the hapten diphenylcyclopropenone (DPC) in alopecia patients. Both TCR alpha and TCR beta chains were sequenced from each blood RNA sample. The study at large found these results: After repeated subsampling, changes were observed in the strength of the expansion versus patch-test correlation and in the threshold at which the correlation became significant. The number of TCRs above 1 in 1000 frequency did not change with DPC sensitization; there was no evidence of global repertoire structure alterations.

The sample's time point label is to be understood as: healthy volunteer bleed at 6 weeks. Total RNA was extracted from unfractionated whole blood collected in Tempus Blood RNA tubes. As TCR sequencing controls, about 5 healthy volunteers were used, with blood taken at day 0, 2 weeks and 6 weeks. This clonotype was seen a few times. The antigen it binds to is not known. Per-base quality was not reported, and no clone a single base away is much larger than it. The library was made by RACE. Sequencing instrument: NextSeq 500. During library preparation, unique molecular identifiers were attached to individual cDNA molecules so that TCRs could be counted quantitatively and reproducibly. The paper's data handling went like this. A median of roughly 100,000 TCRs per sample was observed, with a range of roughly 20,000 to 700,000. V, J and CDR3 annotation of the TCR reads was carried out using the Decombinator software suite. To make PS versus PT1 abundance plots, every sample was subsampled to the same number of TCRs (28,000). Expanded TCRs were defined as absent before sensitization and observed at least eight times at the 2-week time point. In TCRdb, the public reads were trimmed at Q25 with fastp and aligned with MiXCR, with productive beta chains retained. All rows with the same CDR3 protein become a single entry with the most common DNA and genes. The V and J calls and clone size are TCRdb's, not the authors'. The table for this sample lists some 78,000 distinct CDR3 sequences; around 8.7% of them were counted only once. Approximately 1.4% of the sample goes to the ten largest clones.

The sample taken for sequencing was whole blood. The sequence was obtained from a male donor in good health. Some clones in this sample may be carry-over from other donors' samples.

The nucleotides read TGTGCCATCAAGGGAGGGTTACAACTGGGGACAGATACGCAGTATTTT. It codes for CAIKGGLQLGTDTQYF. The chain is assembled from TRBV10-3 and TRBJ2-3, and 7 junctional nucleotides match TRBD2. Including cysteine and phenylalanine, the CDR3 has 16 amino acids. CDR3 DNA only is kept here, 48 bases in frame from base 1. Germline trimming amounts to 7 bases on V and 3 bases on J, with 13 as the count of junction bases outside the gene matches. Looking up the germline V gene yields CDR1 ENHRY and CDR2 SYGVKD.